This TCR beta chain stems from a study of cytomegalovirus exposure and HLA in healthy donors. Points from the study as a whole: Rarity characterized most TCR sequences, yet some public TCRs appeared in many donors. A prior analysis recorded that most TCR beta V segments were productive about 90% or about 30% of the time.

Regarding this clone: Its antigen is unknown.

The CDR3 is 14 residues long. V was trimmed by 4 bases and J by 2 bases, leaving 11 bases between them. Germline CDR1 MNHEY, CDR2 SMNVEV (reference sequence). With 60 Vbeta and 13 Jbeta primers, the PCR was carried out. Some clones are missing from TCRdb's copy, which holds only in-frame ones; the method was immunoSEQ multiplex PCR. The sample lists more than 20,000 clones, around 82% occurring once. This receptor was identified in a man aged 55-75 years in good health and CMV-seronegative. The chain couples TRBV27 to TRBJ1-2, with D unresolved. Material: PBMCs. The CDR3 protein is CASSSSIRNYGYTF. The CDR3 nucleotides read TGTGCCAGCAGTTCGTCAATTCGGAACTATGGCTACACCTTC.